These 22 T cell receptor beta chains were all obtained from the same sample, sequenced in a study of cytomegalovirus exposure and HLA in healthy donors. 60 Vbeta and 13 Jbeta primers were used in PCR. Only in-frame clones appear in the TCRdb table, and some are missing; sequencing was by immunoSEQ multiplex PCR. The sample gives around 98,000 clones, 60% to 75% of which show up once; less than 1.5% is in the top ten. Sample: PBMCs. These receptors originate from a female donor in good health and CMV-seronegative.

V usage is TRBV25-1 and J usage is TRBJ2-4; D is perhaps TRBD1 (6 bases). Germline V gene lookup returns CDR1 MGHDK and CDR2 SYGVNS. CDR3 size: 14 residues. Trimming stripped 1 base from V and 10 bases from J, with 14 bases between. The CDR3 loop reads CASSEWADSKIQYF. The DNA of the CDR3 is TGTGCCAGCAGTGAATGGGCGGACAGCAAAATTCAGTACTTC.

J is TRBJ2-7 and V is TRBV11-2; D ambiguous. Germline CDR1 SGHAT, CDR2 FQNNGV. V was cut by 5 bases and J by 2 bases, with 7 bases left in between. This CDR3 has 12 residues. CDR3 amino acids: CASSITAYEQYF. The CDR3 nucleotides are TGTGCCAGCAGCATTACGGCCTACGAGCAGTACTTC. Using reference TRBV11-2 and TRBJ2-7 for the parts outside the CDR3, the full variable domain is EAGVAQSPRYKIIEKRQSVAFWCNPISGHATLYWYQQILGQGPKLLIQFQNNGVVDDSQLPKDRFSAERLKGVDSTLKIQPAKLEDSAVYLCASSITAYEQYFGPGTRLTVT.

The CDR3 spells CAWSPHRGPRGETQYF. CDR3 bases: TGTGCCTGGAGTCCACACAGGGGGCCCCGTGGAGAGACCCAGTACTTC. The J gene is TRBJ2-5, the V gene TRBV30; 9 positions match TRBD1. Trimming at V came to 2 bases and at J to 4 bases, leaving 11 bases not matched to a gene. In germline, CDR1 is GTSNPN, CDR2 SVGIG (reference sequence). The CDR3 length is 16 residues.

The rearrangement uses TRBV13 and TRBJ2-1, with a tentative D call TRBD1 (6 bases). The CDR3 runs to 15 residues. Germline V lookup: CDR1 PRHDT, CDR2 FYEKMQ (reference sequence). V was cut by 6 bases and J by 4 bases, with 16 bases left in between. The CDR3 loop is CASSLRGELYNEQFF. DNA for the CDR3: TGTGCCAGCAGTCTCAGGGGAGAATTGTACAATGAGCAGTTCTTC. Drawing the rest from reference TRBV13 and TRBJ2-1, the complete variable domain is AAGVIQSPRHLIKEKRETATLKCYPIPRHDTVYWYQQGPGQDPQFLISFYEKMQSDKGSIPDRFSAQQFSDYHSELNMSSLELGDSALYFCASSLRGELYNEQFFGPGTRLTVL.

The chain recombines TRBV10-1 with TRBJ1-3; D not resolved. The V and J ends lost 8 bases and 3 bases respectively, with 14 bases between them. This CDR3 region has 14 residues. In germline, CDR1 is WNHNN, CDR2 SYGVQD (reference sequence). CDR3 region: CASGRRRIGNTIYF. CDR3 DNA sequence: TGCGCCAGCGGTAGAAGGAGGATTGGAAACACCATATATTTT.

CDR3 sequence (DNA): TGCAGCATTAGGACAGGGGGCGACCGTCCCTCAGATACGCAGTATTTT. As protein: CSIRTGGDRPSDTQYF. The chain has TRBV29-1 and TRBJ2-3; 11 bases are a match to TRBD1. Germline CDR1 and CDR2: SQVTM and ANQGSEA. This CDR3 contains 16 residues. V dropped 8 bases and J dropped 4; count of bases not matched to a gene: 14.

The genes are TRBV11-2 and TRBJ1-4; 11 bases line up with TRBD1. Germline lookup yields CDR1 SGHAT and CDR2 FQNNGV. The CDR3 runs 17 residues. V lost 2 bases, J lost 8 bases, and 10 bases stayed unmatched. In nucleotides, the CDR3 is TGTGCCAGCAGCTTAAAACAATGGACAGGGGGCCTGGAAAAACTGTTTTTT. This translates into CASSLKQWTGGLEKLFF.

The chain links TRBV30 to TRBJ1-1; D gene uncertain. V lost 0 bases and J 3 bases, leaving 8 bases between the germline ends. Germline lookup yields CDR1 GTSNPN and CDR2 SVGIG (reference sequence). The CDR3 loop spans 13 amino acids. CDR3 sequence (DNA): TGTGCCTGGAGTGTCGGCGGCTACACTGAAGCTTTCTTT. Its translation: CAWSVGGYTEAFF.

J is TRBJ2-5 and V is TRBV14, with a weak D call TRBD2 (6 bases). Per the germline V gene, CDR1 is SGHDN and CDR2 is FVKESK. The CDR3 is 18 residues long. V lost 1 base, J lost 5 bases, and 23 bases lay in between. CDR3 sequence reads: CASSQALGWSRAGETQYF. In DNA, the CDR3 is TGTGCCAGCAGCCAAGCGCTGGGGTGGTCTCGAGCGGGTGAGACCCAGTACTTC.

This clone has just a few counts. The rearrangement links TRBV6-6 to TRBJ2-3, with 10 nucleotides matching TRBD2. J was trimmed by 4 bases and V by 6 bases; bases with no gene match: 10. Germline loops: CDR1 MNHNY, CDR2 SVGAGI (reference sequence). The CDR3 covers 16 residues. DNA for the CDR3: TGTGCCAGCAGCACAACACAGCGGGAGGGTGCAGATACGCAGTATTTT. This sequence encodes CASSTTQREGADTQYF.

This clone was counted only a few times. The chain has TRBV19 and TRBJ2-1; TRBD2 agrees at 7 bases. The germline CDR1 and CDR2 sequences are LNHDA and SQIVND (reference sequence). V shed 1 base and J 7 bases; nucleotides not matched to a gene: 7. The CDR3 extends over 15 amino acids. The CDR3 DNA reads as TGTGCCAGTAGTATAGGCGGGGGAGTTAAAAATGAGCAGTTCTTC. Translating gives CASSIGGGVKNEQFF.

The V gene is TRBV2, the J gene TRBJ1-6; TRBD1 is a possible D gene (6 bases). The germline V gene encodes CDR1 SNHLY and CDR2 FYNNEI. Trimming removed 2 bases from V and 7 bases from J, with 9 bases in between. The CDR3 is 14 residues long. The CDR3 sequence: CASSEWGLNSPLHF. The DNA of the CDR3 is TGTGCCAGCAGTGAATGGGGGCTCAATTCACCCCTCCACTTT. Filled out from reference TRBV2 and TRBJ1-6, the complete variable domain reads EPEVTQTPSHQVTQMGQEVILRCVPISNHLYFYWYRQILGQKVEFLVSFYNNEISEKSEIFDDQFSVERPDGSNFTLKIRSTKLEDSAMYFCASSEWGLNSPLHFGNGTRLTVT.

The rearrangement uses TRBV7-3 and TRBJ2-1; 11 nucleotides match TRBD2. V lost 5 bases, J lost 8 bases, and 11 bases stayed unmatched. CDR1 is SGHTA, CDR2 FQGTGA, per germline. CDR3 size: 16 residues. CDR3 sequence: CASSPTLAGVSHEQFF. Written as DNA, the CDR3 is TGTGCCAGCAGCCCAACACTAGCGGGAGTGAGCCATGAGCAGTTCTTC.

The V and J genes are TRBV13 and TRBJ1-2; 7 nucleotides agree with TRBD1. Losses at the gene ends were 0 bases for V and 3 bases for J; bases not matched to a gene: 13. Germline loops: CDR1 PRHDT, CDR2 FYEKMQ (reference sequence). The CDR3 has 18 residues. CDR3 bases: TGTGCCAGCAGCTTAGGGACCATCGTCCGACAGGGCTACTATGGCTACACCTTC. Encoded protein: CASSLGTIVRQGYYGYTF.

This clone was seen a few times. The chain carries TRBV6-1 and TRBJ1-2; TRBD1 matches at 7 bases. In germline, CDR1 is MNHNS, CDR2 SASEGT. J gave up 4 bases and V 0 bases, and 2 bases lay outside the gene matches. CDR3 length: 14 residues. CDR3 amino acids: CASSEATGAYGYTF. For the CDR3, the DNA is TGTGCCAGCAGTGAAGCAACAGGGGCCTATGGCTACACCTTC.

The V gene is TRBV9, the J gene TRBJ1-4, with D possibly matching TRBD1 (6 bases). V lost 4 bases and J lost 3, with 13 bases in between. This CDR3 region has 15 residues. Germline loops: CDR1 SGDLS, CDR2 YYNGEE. CDR3 loop: CASSSSTGANEKLFF. The CDR3 nucleotides are TGTGCCAGCAGCTCATCGACAGGTGCTAATGAAAAACTGTTTTTT.

V gene TRBV28 combines with J gene TRBJ1-2; 9 bases map to TRBD1. The CDR3 totals 13 residues. The junction had 4 bases not matched to a gene; V was cut back by 3 bases and J by 8 bases. The germline V gene encodes CDR1 MDHEN and CDR2 SYDVKM. CDR3 sequence: CASSLGQGEGYTF. CDR3 in DNA: TGTGCCAGCAGTTTGGGACAGGGTGAGGGCTACACCTTC.

The chain carries TRBV7-9 and TRBJ2-3, with a weak D call TRBD1 (5 bases). The V gene lost 2 bases and the J gene lost 6 bases, with 9 bases spanning the gap. The length of the CDR3 is 13 residues. The V gene's germline CDR1 is SEHNR and CDR2 FQNEAQ (reference sequence). The CDR3 region has the DNA TGTGCCAGCAGCTTATCCAGGGATGATACGCAGTATTTT. Translated, it gives CASSLSRDDTQYF.

The chain combines TRBV13 with TRBJ2-7, with TRBD1 as a possible D gene (7 bases). CDR3 size: 16 residues. Trimming stripped 4 bases from V and 7 bases from J, with 23 bases between. Germline lookup yields CDR1 PRHDT and CDR2 FYEKMQ (reference sequence). The CDR3 sequence: CASSSNRGGPGREQYF. CDR3 nucleotide sequence: TGTGCCAGCAGCTCCAACAGGGGAGGCCCGGGACGGGAGCAGTACTTC. The complete variable domain, with remaining parts taken from reference TRBV13 and TRBJ2-7, reads AAGVIQSPRHLIKEKRETATLKCYPIPRHDTVYWYQQGPGQDPQFLISFYEKMQSDKGSIPDRFSAQQFSDYHSELNMSSLELGDSALYFCASSSNRGGPGREQYFGPGTRLTVT.

This sequence joins TRBV6-4 and TRBJ2-3; tentatively, D is TRBD1 (6 bases). CDR1 and CDR2 (germline): MRHNA, SNTAGT. V lost 3 bases to trimming and J lost 4 bases, with 17 bases between them. The CDR3 length is 16 residues. The CDR3 spells CASSEGAGSGADTQYF. In nucleotides, the CDR3 is TGTGCCAGCAGTGAGGGGGCGGGTAGTGGCGCAGATACGCAGTATTTT.

The chain uses TRBV4-3 and TRBJ1-5; 8 nucleotides align to TRBD1. The junction had 3 bases not matched to a gene; V was cut back by 0 bases and J by 5 bases. Germline V lookup: CDR1 LGHNA, CDR2 YSLEER. The CDR3 runs 15 residues. This chain's CDR3 is CASSQDRTGYQPQHF. The CDR3 DNA follows: TGCGCCAGCAGCCAAGATCGGACAGGGTATCAGCCCCAGCATTTT.

The J gene is TRBJ1-3, the V gene TRBV28, with TRBD1 identical over 7 bases. The length of the CDR3 is 14 residues. Unmatched junction bases numbered 1, after V lost 1 base and J lost 4 bases. The germline CDR1 and CDR2 sequences are MDHEN and SYDVKM. CDR3 coding DNA: TGTGCCAGCAGTTTATTGACAGGGGGAAACACCATATATTTT. Translating gives CASSLLTGGNTIYF.